What follows is one T cell receptor beta chain and its context. Its antigen remains unknown. These data are taken from a study of shared clonotypes between healthy human individuals. Looking at the study overall: The study used three CD4 naive, three CD4 memory, two CD8 naive and one CD8 memory plate per donor.

Findings and caveats of the study: Among a handful of donors, 4.5% to 5.5% of naive CD4 clonotypes were found in common.

In the naive CD8 group, cells lacked CD45RO and were positively selected for CCR7, so terminally differentiated effector memory CD45RA+ cells were left out. CDR3 length equals 15 residues. Germline-derived CDR1 and CDR2 are MDHEN and SYDVKM. The germline V and J ends were trimmed by 4 bases and 3 bases, with 15 bases remaining between them. Repertoires were generated with immunoSEQ multiplex PCR, while TCRdb's copy carries only in-frame clones and drops some. The sample contains about 700,000 clones, about 91% of which appear only once. Sequencing was done on a sample of naive CD8+ T cells sorted from blood. The sequence was obtained from a young man in good health. This chain connects TRBV28 to TRBJ2-5; D perhaps matches TRBD1 (6 bases). The CDR3 bases are TGTGCCAGCAGTTCCCCCCGGGACACGGAAGAGACCCAGTACTTC. Translating it yields CASSSPRDTEETQYF.